Detailed here is one TCR beta chain. Only a few counts were recorded for this clone. The antigen it binds to is not known. No base quality information exists; no much larger clone differs at one position. These data are taken from a study of blood T cell repertoires in COVID-19 (dated by TCRdb to the early 2020s). About the investigation overall: The collaborator samples originated in the United States, Italy and Spain and spanned the acute and convalescent phases of COVID-19. The material from the prospective study consisted of cDNA or gDNA derived from T cells, B-cell-depleted T cells, or PBMCs. The dataset comprised deeply sampled blood TCRbeta repertoires from subjects exposed to, actively infected with, or recovered from COVID-19. A freely available public database, intended as a resource for researchers studying the immune response to SARS-CoV-2, is where the repertoires were released. The samples were drawn from two sources: the first 160 participants of the ongoing ImmuneRACE study, and 950 to 1,500 subjects contributed by 6 global collaborators. A de-identified subject ID, COVID-19 status, age in years and sex were almost always included in the sample metadata. Where available, HLA class I and class II types were obtained from metadata supplied by the sample provider rather than from assay-based typing.

The immunoSEQ Assay, a bias-controlled multiplex PCR, was used to amplify TCRbeta CDR3 regions from genomic DNA. In the paper's pipeline: Within the assay, amplification of reference gene primers was used to estimate how many nucleated cells each sample contained. Sequence reads were collapsed and filtered to measure the absolute abundance of every unique TCRbeta CDR3 rearrangement. Productive Simpson clonality was computed per sample as the square root of Simpson's diversity index over productive rearrangements. TCRdb took this table from immuneACCESS and kept in-frame rearrangements with V and J called. Such tables lack part of the clones; where checked against another copy, unresolved V genes explain under half of the gap, and the rest is unexplained. V and J calls and clone size are copied from that table; D and trimming were computed from the DNA. The table for this sample lists approximately 110,000 clones; 65% to 75% of them were counted only once. Less than 6.5% of the sample comes from the top ten.

The investigation overall reported the following: How much clinical and demographic metadata was included differed by source and by participant, and the metadata was provided uncurated.

The germline V gene supplies CDR1 MNHNS and CDR2 SASEGT. CDR3 length: 13 amino acids, cysteine to phenylalanine. Only the CDR3 part of the read is kept: 39 bases, read in frame from the first base. Trimming takes 3 bases from V and 5 bases from J, and the germline ends sit 10 bases apart. Each collaborating institution followed its own protocols to collect whole blood in K2EDTA tubes. For TCRbeta analysis, collaborator samples were shipped as frozen whole blood, as isolated PBMCs, or as DNA extracted from either sample type. The sample comprised peripheral blood. This clonotype was sampled from a man older than 75 with acute or convalescent COVID-19. Rearrangement joined TRBV6-1 to TRBJ1-1, with a weak D call of TRBD1 (5 bases match). The nucleotide sequence reads TGTGCCAGCAGTGACAGGGCGAGAACTGAAGCTTTCTTT. This sequence encodes CASSDRARTEAFF.